These 19 T cell receptor beta chains were sequenced from one sample in a study of T cells in Graves' hyperthyroidism and ophthalmopathy (dated by TCRdb to between 2018 and 2021). Library preparation was by multiplex PCR. Sequenced using an Illumina HiSeq 2000. The TCR beta CDR3 regions were amplified from RNA transcripts. The TCR CDR3 was subjected to a first round of RT-PCR using the HTBI primer set and the Qiagen OneStep RT-PCR kit. TCRdb reran the public reads through fastp at Q25 and MiXCR, keeping productive beta chains. Rows merge per CDR3 protein into single entries with the most common DNA and genes. In this sample the table shows hundreds of thousands of distinct CDR3 sequences, around 39% of which occur a single time. The ten largest clonotypes hold more than 7% of the sample. What was sequenced was blood. These receptors originate from a young man with Graves' hyperthyroidism.

The genes are TRBV9 and TRBJ1-3, with a possible D match to TRBD1 (6 bases). CDR1 and CDR2 (germline): SGDLS, YYNGEE. Trimming removed 4 bases from V and 4 bases from J, with 21 bases in between. CDR3 size: 17 residues. CDR3: CASSLWGSGGTGNTIYF. CDR3 DNA sequence: TGTGCCAGCAGCCTTTGGGGATCCGGGGGCACAGGAAACACCATATATTTT.

The rearrangement links TRBV25-1 to TRBJ1-2, with a possible D match to TRBD1 (6 bases). Between the trimmed V and J ends, which lost 1 base and 8 bases, there was a span of 17 bases. Germline values: CDR1 MGHDK, CDR2 SYGVNS. The CDR3 has 15 amino acids. The CDR3 DNA reads as TGTGCCAGCAGTGAATCTCGGGGCAGGGGCTGGGGCTACACCTTC. It yields the protein CASSESRGRGWGYTF.

As for this clonotype: An end of the junction differs from the germline gene, which may be a read error. The chain uses TRBV20-1 and TRBJ2-6; unclear D gene. Germline CDR1 is DFQATT and CDR2 is SNEGSKA (reference sequence). This CDR3 comprises 12 residues. CDR3 loop: CSARTRTYVLTF. The CDR3 DNA sequence: TGCAGTGCTCGAACAAGGACCTACGTCTTGACTTTC.

This clonotype occurred a few times. The rearrangement uses TRBV9 and TRBJ2-2, with TRBD2 identical over 9 bases. The CDR3 runs 16 residues. CDR1 and CDR2 from the germline V gene are SGDLS and YYNGEE. The V segment lost 4 bases and the J segment 6 bases; nucleotides outside the gene matches: 10. CDR3 DNA sequence: TGTGCCAGCAGCCCCACCGGGACTAGCTTATCCGGGGAGCTGTTTTTT. Translated: CASSPTGTSLSGELFF.

This clonotype was seen a single time. The chain joins TRBV24-1 to TRBJ2-5; D might be TRBD2 (5 bases). The CDR3 consists of 13 residues. CDR1 KGHDR and CDR2 SFDVKD come from the germline V gene. Between the trimmed V and J ends, which lost 10 bases and 4 bases, there was a span of 15 bases. The DNA for the CDR3 is TGTGCCACTCGGGCGGGTGAAGGAGAGACCCAGTACTTC. Protein sequence: CATRAGEGETQYF.

The chain employs TRBV20-1 and TRBJ1-5; D is uncertain. V lost 6 bases, J lost 3 bases, and 6 bases lay in between. The CDR3 runs 11 residues. CDR1 is DFQATT, CDR2 SNEGSKA, per germline (reference sequence). In DNA, the CDR3 is TGCAGTGCCCTCATCAATCAGCCCCAGCATTTT. Protein: CSALINQPQHF.

With respect to this clonotype: One end of the junction fails to match germline, which may point to a read error. This chain uses TRBV7-9 with TRBJ2-6; D may be TRBD1 (5 bases). Germline CDR1 reads SEHNR; CDR2 reads FQNEAQ (reference sequence). This CDR3 comprises 16 residues. CDR3 sequence: CASSRTVSSGANLLTF. DNA for the CDR3: TGTGCCAGCAGCCGTACAGTGTCCTCTGGGGCCAACCTCCTGACTTTC.

This clonotype was counted between two and nine times. The V call is TRBV7-8, the J call TRBJ1-1; D remains unclear. Per the germline V gene, CDR1 is SGHVS and CDR2 is FQNEAQ. Between the trimmed V and J ends, which lost 5 bases and 3 bases, there was a span of 16 bases. CDR3 length: 15 residues. The CDR3 is CASSLNSGGYTEAFF. CDR3 nucleotides: TGTGCCAGCAGCCTAAACTCGGGAGGTTACACTGAAGCTTTCTTT.

Details on this clonotype: A much larger clone differs by one base, so this may be a read error. The V and J genes are TRBV29-1 and TRBJ1-1; D is undetermined. The CDR3 covers 13 residues. CDR1 is SQVTM, CDR2 ANQGSEA, per germline. CDR3: CSAADGGSTEASF. The CDR3 bases are TGCAGCGCTGCCGACGGCGGGAGCACTGAAGCTTCCTTT.

This rearrangement joins TRBV12-3 or TRBV12-4 to TRBJ1-5; possibly TRBD1 for D (5 bases). The CDR3 length is 17 residues. The ends were cut back, 3 bases at V and 7 bases at J, with 22 bases in the middle. CDR3 nucleotides: TGTGCCAGCAGTTTCGGTGGGGGACGGGGACCTAGGCAGCCCCAGCATTTT. Translating gives CASSFGGGRGPRQPQHF.

This clonotype was seen only a few times. The rearrangement uses TRBV7-2 and TRBJ2-2; maybe TRBD2 (5 bases). Germline values: CDR1 SGHTA, CDR2 FQGNSA. This CDR3 comprises 16 residues. V shed 0 bases and J shed 5 bases, with 13 bases lying between them. The CDR3 sequence: CASSLAGEGKTGELFF. The CDR3 DNA reads TGTGCCAGCAGCTTAGCGGGAGAGGGAAAAACCGGGGAGCTGTTTTTT.

This clonotype came up many times. The gene calls are TRBV5-4 and TRBJ1-2; 7 bases map to TRBD1. Germline-derived CDR1 and CDR2 are SGHNT and YYREEE (reference sequence). CDR3 length equals 13 residues. J was trimmed by 4 bases and V by 4 bases; bases with no gene match: 4. The CDR3 is CASSVGTAYGYTF. For the CDR3, the DNA is TGTGCCAGCAGCGTCGGGACAGCCTATGGCTACACCTTC.

Comments on this clonotype: One base away lies a much larger clone, so this may be a sequencing read error. The chain combines TRBV19 with TRBJ1-1; D might be TRBD1 (5 bases). The CDR3 loop spans 12 amino acids. From germline, CDR1 is LNHDA and CDR2 SQIVND (reference sequence). Trimming stripped 9 bases from V and 4 bases from J, with 12 bases between. CDR3 protein: CASREIGTEAFF. DNA for the CDR3: TGTGCCAGCAGGGAGATTGGCACTGAAGCTTTCTTT.

This clonotype occurred many times. The chain joins TRBV7-8 to TRBJ2-2, with no clear D. This CDR3 contains 14 residues. Germline values: CDR1 SGHVS, CDR2 FQNEAQ. V lost 1 base, J lost 4 bases, and 7 bases lay in between. CDR3 residues: CASSLDRPTGELFF. CDR3 DNA sequence: TGTGCCAGCAGCTTAGATCGTCCCACCGGGGAGCTGTTTTTT.

There are many counts of this clonotype. The J gene is TRBJ2-5, the V gene TRBV4-2; 8 nucleotides align to TRBD2. This CDR3 is built from 17 residues. Germline V gene sequence: CDR1 LGHNA, CDR2 YNFKEQ. Trimming removed 0 bases from V and 2 bases from J; junction bases left unmatched: 8. CDR3 bases: TGTGCCAGCAGCCAAGAACTCAGCGGGGGAACTCAAGAGACCCAGTACTTC. Translation: CASSQELSGGTQETQYF.

The chain has TRBV9 and TRBJ2-5; a weak D match, TRBD2 (5 bases). The CDR3 totals 15 residues. Germline V gene sequence: CDR1 SGDLS, CDR2 YYNGEE. Between the trimmed V and J ends, which lost 0 bases and 3 bases, there was a span of 12 bases. CDR3: CASSVASGSKETQYF. CDR3 nucleotide sequence: TGTGCCAGCAGCGTAGCCAGCGGTTCTAAAGAGACCCAGTACTTC. Combining the CDR3 with reference TRBV9 and TRBJ2-5 gives the whole variable domain DSGVTQTPKHLITATGQRVTLRCSPRSGDLSVYWYQQSLDQGLQFLIQYYNGEERAKGNILERFSAQQFPDLHSELNLSSLELGDSALYFCASSVASGSKETQYFGPGTRLLVL.

Many counts were recorded for this clonotype. V gene TRBV25-1 combines with J gene TRBJ1-1; tentative D call: TRBD1 (6 bases). Germline lookup yields CDR1 MGHDK and CDR2 SYGVNS. Between the trimmed V and J ends, which lost 1 base and 0 bases, there was a span of 12 bases. This CDR3 contains 16 residues. DNA for the CDR3: TGTGCCAGCAGTGAATGGGGGCAGGGCATGAACACTGAAGCTTTCTTT. This sequence encodes CASSEWGQGMNTEAFF.

This chain links TRBV20-1 with TRBJ1-1; D ambiguous. Germline V CDR1 and CDR2: DFQATT, SNEGSKA (reference sequence). The V end lost 1 base, the J end lost 6 bases, and 15 bases lay between the germline ends. The CDR3 length is 14 residues. The CDR3 sequence: CSARASTGLAEAFF. CDR3 nucleotide sequence: TGCAGTGCTAGAGCCTCTACCGGGTTAGCTGAAGCTTTCTTT.

V and J are TRBV7-2 and TRBJ1-6, with 7 bases aligning to TRBD1. Germline V CDR1 and CDR2: SGHTA, FQGNSA. This CDR3 contains 15 residues. V dropped 6 bases and J dropped 3; count of bases not matched to a gene: 5. CDR3 sequence: CASRPGTDYNSPLHF. In DNA form, the CDR3 reads TGTGCCAGCAGACCCGGGACAGACTATAATTCACCCCTCCACTTT.